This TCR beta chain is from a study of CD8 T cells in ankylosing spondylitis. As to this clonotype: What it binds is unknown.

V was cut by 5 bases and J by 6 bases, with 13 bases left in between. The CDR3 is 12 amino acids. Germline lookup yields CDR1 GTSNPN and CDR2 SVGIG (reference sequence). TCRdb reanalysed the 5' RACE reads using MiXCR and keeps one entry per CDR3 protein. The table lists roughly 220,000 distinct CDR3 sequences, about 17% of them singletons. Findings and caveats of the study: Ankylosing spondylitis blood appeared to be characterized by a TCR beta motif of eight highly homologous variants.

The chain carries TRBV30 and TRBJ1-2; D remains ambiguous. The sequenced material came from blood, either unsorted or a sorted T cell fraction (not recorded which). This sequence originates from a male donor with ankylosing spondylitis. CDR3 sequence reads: CAWDGIPDGYTF. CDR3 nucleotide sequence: TGTGCCTGGGACGGGATTCCGGATGGCTACACCTTC.